The 17 T cell receptor beta chains presented below share a single source sample, sequenced in a study of CD4+ T cells in melanoma (dated by TCRdb to about 2022). Libraries were constructed by the immunoSEQ multiplex PCR assay. The table comes from immuneACCESS by way of TCRdb, which keeps in-frame sequences with V and J called. Part of the clones is missing from these tables; in studies checked, under half for an unresolved V gene and the rest for unknown reasons. The sample table lists roughly 110,000 clones, 92% of them with a count of one. Of the sample, 3.3% falls within the top ten clones. The sample consisted of peripheral blood. Source of these receptors: a human donor with melanoma.

The chain couples TRBV4-2 to TRBJ2-6; tentatively, D is TRBD1 (6 bases). This CDR3 has 17 amino acids. CDR1 is LGHNA and CDR2 is YNFKEQ in the germline V gene. V lost 5 bases, J lost 3 bases, and 17 bases lay in between. The CDR3 region has the DNA TGTGCCAGCAGCGCTATAGGGGGTAAAGGTGGGGCCAACGTCCTGACTTTC. It translates to CASSAIGGKGGANVLTF.

The chain employs TRBV5-6 and TRBJ2-2; D uncertain. From germline, CDR1 is SGHDT and CDR2 YYEEEE. The CDR3 spans 17 residues. The ends were cut back, 4 bases at V and 0 bases at J, with 16 bases in the middle. DNA of the CDR3: TGTGCCAGCAGCACCCGCGCGAGTTCGTCGAACACCGGGGAGCTGTTTTTT. Residues: CASSTRASSSNTGELFF. Full variable domain (missing parts from reference TRBV5-6 and TRBJ2-2): DAGVTQSPTHLIKTRGQQVTLRCSPKSGHDTVSWYQQALGQGPQFIFQYYEEEERQRGNFPDRFSGHQFPNYSSELNVNALLLGDSALYLCASSTRASSSNTGELFFGEGSRLTVL.

The J gene is TRBJ1-5, the V gene TRBV5-4; D is perhaps TRBD1 (5 bases). The V and J ends lost 4 bases and 3 bases respectively, with 17 bases between them. This CDR3 contains 16 residues. Germline CDR1 and CDR2: SGHNT and YYREEE (reference sequence). CDR3 nucleotide sequence: TGTGCCAGCAGCCAAGAAGGGGCAGGGTCCAATCAGCCCCAGCATTTT. It codes for CASSQEGAGSNQPQHF.

The chain combines TRBV6-6 with TRBJ1-1; 11 nucleotides line up with TRBD1. This CDR3 region has 12 residues. Germline CDR1 reads MNHNY; CDR2 reads SVGAGI (reference sequence). J was trimmed by 11 bases and V by 5 bases; bases with no gene match: 4. CDR3 region: CASSRDRGVAFF. CDR3 coding DNA: TGTGCCAGCAGTCGGGACAGGGGGGTGGCTTTCTTT.

J is TRBJ1-2 and V is TRBV21-1. TRBV21-1 is listed as a pseudogene. The CDR3 contains 15 residues. The DNA of the CDR3 is TGTGCCAGCAAAGGGAGGGGTTTGCCGAACTATGGCTACACCTTC. Translating gives CASKGRGLPNYGYTF.

J is TRBJ2-7 and V is TRBV5-1; maybe TRBD2 (5 bases). This CDR3 is built from 13 residues. Trimming took 1 base from V and 7 from J, leaving 12 bases between them. Germline CDR1 SGHRS, CDR2 YFSETQ. The chain's CDR3 is CASSLTSTIEQYF. CDR3 coding DNA: TGCGCCAGCAGCTTGACTAGTACGATAGAGCAGTACTTC. Based on the CDR3 plus reference TRBV5-1 and TRBJ2-7, the full variable domain is KAGVTQTPRYLIKTRGQQVTLSCSPISGHRSVSWYQQTPGQGLQFLFEYFSETQRNKGNFPGRFSGRQFSNSRSEMNVSTLELGDSALYLCASSLTSTIEQYFGPGTRLTVT.

The rearrangement links TRBV7-9 to TRBJ2-7; 8 bases are a match to TRBD1. V dropped 0 bases and J dropped 3; count of bases not matched to a gene: 4. Germline values: CDR1 SEHNR, CDR2 FQNEAQ (reference sequence). The CDR3 length is 15 residues. CDR3 in amino acids: CASSLATGEVYEQYF. The CDR3 DNA reads as TGTGCCAGCAGCTTAGCGACAGGGGAAGTCTACGAGCAGTACTTC.

CDR3 loop: CASSFGPAETQYF. For the CDR3, the DNA is TGTGCCAGCAGCTTCGGTCCCGCGGAGACCCAGTACTTC. The V gene is TRBV7-2, the J gene TRBJ2-5; D is uncertain. V lost 3 bases to trimming and J lost 5 bases, with 10 bases between them. This CDR3 comprises 13 residues. Germline assignment: CDR1 SGHTA and CDR2 FQGNSA. Filled out from reference TRBV7-2 and TRBJ2-5, the complete variable domain reads GAGVSQSPSNKVTEKGKDVELRCDPISGHTALYWYRQSLGQGLEFLIYFQGNSAPDKSGLPSDRFSAERTGGSVSTLTIQRTQQEDSAVYLCASSFGPAETQYFGPGTRLLVL.

The rearrangement links TRBV2 to TRBJ1-2, with D possibly TRBD1 on 6 matching bases. V was pared by 6 bases and J by 5 bases, with 10 bases between. The germline V gene has CDR1 SNHLY and CDR2 FYNNEI. The CDR3 consists of 12 residues. The CDR3 loop reads CASSWTEYGYTF. In nucleotides, the CDR3 is TGTGCCAGCAGCTGGACAGAGTATGGCTACACCTTC.

The chain couples TRBV21-1 to TRBJ1-2; TRBD1 reflects the table's D call only, with no check against the DNA. TRBV21-1 is tagged as a pseudogene. This CDR3 region has 13 residues. The CDR3 bases are TGTGCCAGCAGCAAACGAGGGGGCGGTGGCCACACCTTC. This gives the protein CASSKRGGGGHTF.

V gene TRBV4-1 combines with J gene TRBJ2-4; 7 positions agree with TRBD2. CDR1 and CDR2 from the germline V gene are MGHRA and YSYEKL. This CDR3 has 17 amino acids. The junction had 15 bases not matched to a gene; V was cut back by 7 bases and J by 3 bases. The CDR3 nucleotides read TGCGCCAGCATCCTGGCTAGCGGACGAAAGGGCAAAAACATTCAGTACTTC. It specifies CASILASGRKGKNIQYF.

The chain links TRBV11-3 to TRBJ2-6; the D is unclear. V was trimmed by 1 base and J by 3 bases, leaving 4 bases between them. This CDR3 spans 14 amino acids. Germline values: CDR1 SGHNT, CDR2 YENEEA. CDR3 nucleotide sequence: TGTGCCAGCAGCTTAGGGAGTGGGGCCAACGTCCTGACTTTC. It translates to CASSLGSGANVLTF. Drawing the rest from reference TRBV11-3 and TRBJ2-6, the complete variable domain is EAGVVQSPRYKIIEKKQPVAFWCNPISGHNTLYWYLQNLGQGPELLIRYENEEAVDDSQLPKDRFSAERLKGVDSTLKIQPAELGDSAVYLCASSLGSGANVLTFGAGSRLTVL.

The chain links TRBV7-9 to TRBJ2-1; D perhaps matches TRBD2 (7 bases). The CDR3 loop spans 18 amino acids. V lost 3 bases and J 8 bases, leaving 26 bases between the germline ends. CDR1 is SEHNR and CDR2 is FQNEAQ in the germline V gene (reference sequence). CDR3: CASSLGAGDLLARDEQFF. CDR3 in DNA: TGTGCCAGCAGCTTGGGGGCAGGGGATCTACTAGCGCGCGATGAGCAGTTCTTC.

The V call is TRBV7-2, the J call TRBJ2-7; possibly TRBD1 or TRBD2 for D (5 bases each). V lost 5 bases to trimming and J lost 9 bases, with 17 bases between them. CDR1 and CDR2 (germline): SGHTA, FQGNSA. The CDR3 has 13 amino acids. This chain's CDR3 is CASSLGAVAGQYF. CDR3 in DNA: TGTGCCAGCAGCCTCGGGGCGGTCGCCGGGCAGTACTTC.

The chain recombines TRBV18 with TRBJ1-1; D uncertain. In germline, CDR1 is KGHSH, CDR2 LQKENI. V was trimmed by 2 bases and J by 1 base, leaving 8 bases between them. The CDR3 is made up of 14 amino acids. This CDR3 reads CASSPGERNTEAFF. CDR3 coding DNA: TGTGCCAGCTCACCAGGGGAGAGGAACACTGAAGCTTTCTTT.

The rearrangement links TRBV7-9 to TRBJ2-3, with a possible D match to TRBD1 (5 bases). V was shortened by 5 bases and J by 5 bases, with 14 bases between the two germline ends. This CDR3 spans 14 amino acids. Per the germline V gene, CDR1 is SEHNR and CDR2 is FQNEAQ (reference sequence). The CDR3 DNA reads TGTGCCAGCAGCCTCGACCCGCAGGGAGATACGCAGTATTTT. Translated, it gives CASSLDPQGDTQYF.

To note about this clone: Other DNA sequences from this sample encode an identical CDR3 as well. This chain connects TRBV6-5 to TRBJ1-3; unclear D gene. The CDR3 runs to 11 residues. Germline V gene sequence: CDR1 MNHEY, CDR2 SVGAGI. Trimming left V 7 bases short and J 3 bases short, with 4 bases between. CDR3 region: CASTSGNTIYF. The CDR3 DNA reads as TGTGCCAGCACAAGTGGAAACACCATATATTTT.